What follows describes a single T cell receptor (beta chain). These data belong to a study of blood T cell repertoires in COVID-19. Overall study context: COVID-19 samples from acute and convalescent phases originated in the United States, Italy and Spain.

This CDR3 has 14 amino acids. Per the germline V gene, CDR1 is MNHNY and CDR2 is SVGAGI (reference sequence). V was pared by 5 bases and J by 1 base, with 8 bases between. Sequencing was performed with immunoSEQ multiplex PCR; in TCRdb, only in-frame clones are kept and a portion is missing. The sample shows approximately 150,000 clones, about 84% of them seen only once. This TCR was recovered from a man aged 40-50 years who had recovered from COVID-19. The V gene is TRBV6-6, the J gene TRBJ2-2, with D perhaps matching TRBD2 (6 bases). The material sequenced was PBMCs or T cells enriched from blood (not recorded which). CDR3 in DNA: TGTGCCAGCAGTGGACTATGGAACACCGGGGAGCTGTTTTTT. Residues: CASSGLWNTGELFF.